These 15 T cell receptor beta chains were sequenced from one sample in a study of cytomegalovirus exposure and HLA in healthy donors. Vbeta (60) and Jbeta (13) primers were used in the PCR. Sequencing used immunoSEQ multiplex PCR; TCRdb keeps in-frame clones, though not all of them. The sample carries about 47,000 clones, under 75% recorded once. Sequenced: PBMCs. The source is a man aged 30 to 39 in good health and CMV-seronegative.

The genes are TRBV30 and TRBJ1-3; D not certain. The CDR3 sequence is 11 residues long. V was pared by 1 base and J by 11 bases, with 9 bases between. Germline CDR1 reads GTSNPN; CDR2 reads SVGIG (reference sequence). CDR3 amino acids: CAWSERHAIYF. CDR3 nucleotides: TGTGCCTGGAGTGAGAGACATGCCATATATTTT.

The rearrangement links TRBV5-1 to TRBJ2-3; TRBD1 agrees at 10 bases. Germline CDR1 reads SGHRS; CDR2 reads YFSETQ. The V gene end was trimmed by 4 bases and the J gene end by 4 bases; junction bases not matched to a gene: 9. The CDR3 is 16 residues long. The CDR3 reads CASSRSKGTGADTQYF. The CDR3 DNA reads TGCGCCAGCAGCCGATCAAAGGGGACAGGGGCAGATACGCAGTATTTT.

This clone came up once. CDR3 in amino acids: CAISAEPLSYNEQFF. The CDR3 bases are TGTGCCATCAGTGCGGAGCCACTCAGCTACAATGAGCAGTTCTTC. The chain is built from TRBV10-3 and TRBJ2-1, with unresolved D. V was cut by 4 bases and J by 3 bases, with 13 bases left in between. CDR1 is ENHRY, CDR2 SYGVKD, per germline. CDR3 length: 15 residues.

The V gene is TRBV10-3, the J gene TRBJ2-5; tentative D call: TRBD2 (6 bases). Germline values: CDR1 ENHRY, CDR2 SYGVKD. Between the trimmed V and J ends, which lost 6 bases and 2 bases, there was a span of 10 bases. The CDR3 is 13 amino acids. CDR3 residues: CAISRGIQETQYF. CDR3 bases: TGTGCCATCAGCCGGGGGATTCAAGAGACCCAGTACTTC.

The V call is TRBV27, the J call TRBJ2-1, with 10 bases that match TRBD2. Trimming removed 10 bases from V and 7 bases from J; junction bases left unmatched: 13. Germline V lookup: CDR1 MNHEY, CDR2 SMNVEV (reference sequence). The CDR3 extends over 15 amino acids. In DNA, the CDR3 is TGTGCCACCCAGTCGGGGAGCGGGAGGGGTAATGAGCAGTTCTTC. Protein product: CATQSGSGRGNEQFF.

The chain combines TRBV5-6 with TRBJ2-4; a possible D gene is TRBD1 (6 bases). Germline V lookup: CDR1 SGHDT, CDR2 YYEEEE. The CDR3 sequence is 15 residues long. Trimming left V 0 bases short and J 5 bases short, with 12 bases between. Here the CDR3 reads CASSLVGRGQNIQYF. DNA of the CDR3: TGTGCCAGCAGCTTGGTAGGCAGGGGACAAAACATTCAGTACTTC.

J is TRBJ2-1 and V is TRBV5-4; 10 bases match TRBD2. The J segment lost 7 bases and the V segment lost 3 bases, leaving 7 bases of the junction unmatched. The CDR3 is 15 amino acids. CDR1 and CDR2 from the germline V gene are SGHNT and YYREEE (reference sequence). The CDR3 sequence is CASSSKREGRNEQFF. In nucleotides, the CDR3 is TGTGCCAGCAGCTCGAAGCGGGAGGGCCGTAATGAGCAGTTCTTC.

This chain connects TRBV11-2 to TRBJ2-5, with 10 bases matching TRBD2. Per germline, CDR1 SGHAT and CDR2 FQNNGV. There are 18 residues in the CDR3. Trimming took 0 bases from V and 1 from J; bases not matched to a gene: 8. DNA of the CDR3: TGTGCCAGCAGCTTAGAGTCTAGCGGGAGACCCCGCCAAGAGACCCAGTACTTC. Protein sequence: CASSLESSGRPRQETQYF.

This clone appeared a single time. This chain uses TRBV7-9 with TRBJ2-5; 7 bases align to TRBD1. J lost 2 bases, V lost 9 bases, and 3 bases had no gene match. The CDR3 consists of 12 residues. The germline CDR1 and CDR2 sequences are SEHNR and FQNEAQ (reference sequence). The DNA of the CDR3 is TGTGCCAGTACGGGACAGCAAGAGACCCAGTACTTC. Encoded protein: CASTGQQETQYF.

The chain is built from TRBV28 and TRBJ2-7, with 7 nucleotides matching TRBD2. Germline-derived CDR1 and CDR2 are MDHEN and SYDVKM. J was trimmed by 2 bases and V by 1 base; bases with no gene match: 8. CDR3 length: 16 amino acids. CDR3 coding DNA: TGTGCCAGCAGTTTATTCGGGCTAGCGGTAACCTACGAGCAGTACTTC. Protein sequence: CASSLFGLAVTYEQYF.

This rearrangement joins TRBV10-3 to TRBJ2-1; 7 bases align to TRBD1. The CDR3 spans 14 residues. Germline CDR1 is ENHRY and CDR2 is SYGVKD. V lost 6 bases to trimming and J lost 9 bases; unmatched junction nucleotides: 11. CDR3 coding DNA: TGTGCCATCAGGACGACAGGGAGCGCGGGTGAGCAGTTCTTC. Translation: CAIRTTGSAGEQFF.

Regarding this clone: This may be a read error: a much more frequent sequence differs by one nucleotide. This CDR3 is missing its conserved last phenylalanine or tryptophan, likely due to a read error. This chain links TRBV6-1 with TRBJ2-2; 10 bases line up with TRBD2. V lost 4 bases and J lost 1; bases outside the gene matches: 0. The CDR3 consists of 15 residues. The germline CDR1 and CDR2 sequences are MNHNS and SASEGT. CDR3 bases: TGTGCCAGCAGTGGACTAGCGGGGAACACCGGGGAGCTGTTTGTT. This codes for CASSGLAGNTGELFV.

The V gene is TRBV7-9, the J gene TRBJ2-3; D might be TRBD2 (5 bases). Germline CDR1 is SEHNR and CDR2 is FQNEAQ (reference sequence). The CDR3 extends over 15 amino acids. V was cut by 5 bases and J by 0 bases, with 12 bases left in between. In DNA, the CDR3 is TGTGCCAGCAGCGAACGAACGGGGAGCACAGATACGCAGTATTTT. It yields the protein CASSERTGSTDTQYF.

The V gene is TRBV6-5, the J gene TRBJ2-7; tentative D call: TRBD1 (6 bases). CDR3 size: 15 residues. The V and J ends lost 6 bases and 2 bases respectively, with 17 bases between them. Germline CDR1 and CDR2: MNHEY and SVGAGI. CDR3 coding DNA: TGTGCCAGCAGCCGCTATGGGGGCAGTACCTACGAGCAGTACTTC. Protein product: CASSRYGGSTYEQYF.

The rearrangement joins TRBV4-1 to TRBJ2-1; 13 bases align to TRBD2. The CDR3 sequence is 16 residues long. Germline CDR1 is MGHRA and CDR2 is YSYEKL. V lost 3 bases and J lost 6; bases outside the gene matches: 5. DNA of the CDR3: TGCGCCAGCAGCCAGCGGACTAGCGGGAGTAGCAATGAGCAGTTCTTC. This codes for CASSQRTSGSSNEQFF.